These 23 T cell receptor beta chains originate from one sample sequenced in a study of shared clonotypes between healthy human individuals. Clones were sequenced by immunoSEQ multiplex PCR, and TCRdb holds only the in-frame ones, with some missing. The sample includes fewer than 500,000 clones, 60% to 80% of them seen just once. The sequencing input was PBMCs. These receptors all stem from a woman aged 40 to 50 in good health. Some clones in this sample may be carry-over from other donors' samples.

V is TRBV11-1 and J is TRBJ1-2; D may be TRBD1 (5 bases). Trimming removed 7 bases at V and 8 bases at J, with 14 bases between. Germline CDR1 reads SGHAT; CDR2 reads FQDESV (reference sequence). The CDR3 loop spans 12 amino acids. In nucleotides, the CDR3 is TGTGCCAGCACCGGGATCGAGGGGGGCTACACCTTC. This gives the protein CASTGIEGGYTF. Full variable domain (outside the CDR3, taken from reference TRBV11-1 and TRBJ1-2): EAEVAQSPRYKITEKSQAVAFWCDPISGHATLYWYRQILGQGPELLVQFQDESVVDDSQLPKDRFSAERLKGVDSTLKIQPAELGDSAMYLCASTGIEGGYTFGSGTRLTVV.

The rearrangement uses TRBV6-4 and TRBJ1-3, with TRBD1 identical over 12 bases. The V gene end was trimmed by 5 bases and the J gene end by 2 bases; junction bases not matched to a gene: 4. The CDR3 spans 16 residues. The germline V gene has CDR1 MRHNA and CDR2 SNTAGT. The chain's CDR3 is CASSYGTGGPGNTIYF. The CDR3, as DNA: TGTGCCAGCAGTTACGGGACAGGGGGCCCTGGAAACACCATATATTTT.

The chain carries TRBV6-4 and TRBJ1-1, with D possibly being TRBD1 (5 bases). The CDR3 spans 15 residues. Germline V lookup: CDR1 MRHNA, CDR2 SNTAGT. Between the trimmed V and J ends, which lost 6 bases and 3 bases, there was a span of 17 bases. In nucleotides, the CDR3 is TGTGCCAGCAGGCACAGCTATAGGGGTTACACTGAAGCTTTCTTT. As protein: CASRHSYRGYTEAFF.

The chain is built from TRBV2 and TRBJ2-3; either TRBD1 or TRBD2 may supply D (5 bases each). Deletions cut 7 bases from V and 5 bases from J, with 13 bases between. Germline-derived CDR1 and CDR2 are SNHLY and FYNNEI. The CDR3 has 13 amino acids. The CDR3 region is CASNLRDGDTQYF. The CDR3 DNA is TGTGCCAGCAACCTCCGGGACGGAGATACGCAGTATTTT.

This sequence joins TRBV2 and TRBJ2-2; 13 positions agree with TRBD2. The germline CDR1 and CDR2 sequences are SNHLY and FYNNEI. The CDR3 covers 16 residues. V lost 2 bases to trimming and J lost 7 bases; unmatched junction nucleotides: 4. In DNA, the CDR3 is TGTGCCAGCAGTGAAACTAGCGGGAGGGTCGGCGGGGAGCTGTTTTTT. Protein: CASSETSGRVGGELFF.

The chain is built from TRBV9 and TRBJ2-1; 8 bases are shared with TRBD2. Germline-derived CDR1 and CDR2 are SGDLS and YYNGEE. This CDR3 spans 15 amino acids. V lost 2 bases and J lost 6; bases outside the gene matches: 7. The chain's CDR3 is CASSVFGRASNEQFF. The CDR3 DNA sequence: TGTGCCAGCAGCGTTTTCGGGAGGGCTTCCAATGAGCAGTTCTTC. Full variable domain (outside the CDR3, taken from reference TRBV9 and TRBJ2-1): DSGVTQTPKHLITATGQRVTLRCSPRSGDLSVYWYQQSLDQGLQFLIQYYNGEERAKGNILERFSAQQFPDLHSELNLSSLELGDSALYFCASSVFGRASNEQFFGPGTRLTVL.

The chain links TRBV7-9 to TRBJ2-2, with D maybe TRBD2 (7 bases). CDR1 is SEHNR and CDR2 is FQNEAQ in the germline V gene (reference sequence). The V end was cut by 8 bases, the J end by 4 bases, with 20 bases between. The CDR3 covers 16 residues. CDR3: CASARGASGITGELFF. CDR3 coding DNA: TGTGCCAGCGCAAGGGGGGCTAGCGGAATCACCGGGGAGCTGTTTTTT.

Worth noting for this clone: Other nucleotide sequences in the sample specify the same CDR3. The chain has TRBV29-1 and TRBJ1-1; 7 bases are shared with TRBD1. Per germline, CDR1 SQVTM and CDR2 ANQGSEA. CDR3 length: 12 amino acids. J lost 5 bases, V lost 4 bases, and 4 bases had no gene match. CDR3 in amino acids: CSVGQGGTEAFF. The DNA for the CDR3 is TGCAGCGTTGGACAGGGCGGGACTGAAGCTTTCTTT.

This chain joins TRBV18 and TRBJ1-2; 11 bases match TRBD1. J lost 3 bases, V lost 6 bases, and 6 bases had no gene match. Germline values: CDR1 KGHSH, CDR2 LQKENI. This CDR3 has 15 amino acids. For the CDR3, the DNA is TGTGCCAGCTCCACTGGACAGGGGGCCGACTATGGCTACACCTTC. Translation gives CASSTGQGADYGYTF.

The rearrangement joins TRBV11-3 to TRBJ2-5; 10 bases match TRBD1. J gave up 5 bases and V 4 bases, and 4 bases lay outside the gene matches. The CDR3 runs 14 residues. Germline V gives CDR1 SGHNT, CDR2 YENEEA. Here the CDR3 reads CASSSGQGMETQYF. In nucleotides, the CDR3 is TGTGCCAGCAGCTCGGGACAGGGGATGGAGACCCAGTACTTC.

The rearrangement uses TRBV5-1 and TRBJ2-3; perhaps TRBD2 as D (5 bases). Trimming shortened V by 4 bases and J by 4 bases, and 19 bases separated the two germline ends. The length of the CDR3 is 16 residues. Germline loops: CDR1 SGHRS, CDR2 YFSETQ. In nucleotides, the CDR3 is TGCGCCAGCAGCCGAACTAGTAATCGGGCCCCAGATACGCAGTATTTT. Protein: CASSRTSNRAPDTQYF.

The rearrangement joins TRBV6-1 to TRBJ1-1, with no clear D. Trimming left V 4 bases short and J 3 bases short, with 15 bases between. The CDR3 runs 15 residues. Germline CDR1 reads MNHNS; CDR2 reads SASEGT. The CDR3 protein is CASSAGRFLHTEAFF. CDR3 bases: TGTGCCAGCAGTGCGGGCAGGTTTCTCCACACTGAAGCTTTCTTT.

The chain combines TRBV30 with TRBJ1-4; 9 nucleotides agree with TRBD1. The CDR3 contains 16 residues. J lost 3 bases, V lost 4 bases, and 9 bases had no gene match. The germline V gene has CDR1 GTSNPN and CDR2 SVGIG (reference sequence). This CDR3 is CAWNAQGALANEKLFF. The CDR3 nucleotides read TGTGCCTGGAACGCACAGGGGGCGCTGGCTAATGAAAAACTGTTTTTT. Using reference TRBV30 and TRBJ1-4 for the parts outside the CDR3, the full variable domain is SQTIHQWPATLVQPVGSPLSLECTVEGTSNPNLYWYRQAAGRGLQLLFYSVGIGQISSEVPQNLSASRPQDRQFILSSKKLLLSDSGFYLCAWNAQGALANEKLFFGSGTQLSVL.

The chain links TRBV2 to TRBJ1-5, with no clear D. Trimming pared 7 bases from V and 10 bases from J, leaving 14 bases between. This CDR3 has 12 residues. Germline CDR1 is SNHLY and CDR2 is FYNNEI. The CDR3 reads CASKNTDLPQHF. The CDR3 DNA follows: TGTGCCAGCAAGAATACGGACCTTCCCCAGCATTTT.

The chain uses TRBV5-1 and TRBJ2-7; TRBD2 is a possible D gene (6 bases). The CDR3 is 22 amino acids. Trimming took off 0 bases at V and 3 bases at J, with 34 bases between the two ends. Germline CDR1 SGHRS, CDR2 YFSETQ. In DNA form, the CDR3 reads TGCGCCAGCAGCTTGGCCCCCCTTCTTATAGACGGTGGAGGGGCCTTTATCTACGAGCAGTACTTC. Its protein is CASSLAPLLIDGGGAFIYEQYF.

This clone appeared a few times. The chain couples TRBV18 to TRBJ2-7; no clear D gene. This CDR3 is built from 16 residues. Germline lookup yields CDR1 KGHSH and CDR2 LQKENI. V lost 3 bases and J lost 3, with 18 bases in between. Here the CDR3 DNA reads TGTGCCAGCTCACCGTCTCTGCCGGAACTGAGCTACGAGCAGTACTTC. This gives the protein CASSPSLPELSYEQYF.

V is TRBV2 and J is TRBJ2-1; 10 nucleotides line up with TRBD2. J was trimmed by 3 bases and V by 5 bases; bases with no gene match: 10. The CDR3 length is 17 residues. Germline V CDR1 and CDR2: SNHLY, FYNNEI. The CDR3 sequence is CASSINGLAADYNEQFF. DNA of the CDR3: TGTGCCAGCAGTATCAACGGACTAGCGGCCGACTACAATGAGCAGTTCTTC.

The CDR3 protein is CASSVSGGTGELFF. Written as DNA, the CDR3 is TGTGCCAGCAGCGTTAGCGGAGGGACCGGGGAGCTGTTTTTT. V gene TRBV7-9 combines with J gene TRBJ2-2; the D gene is possibly TRBD2 (6 bases). The V gene lost 5 bases and the J gene lost 5 bases, with 12 bases spanning the gap. CDR3 length: 14 amino acids. Germline lookup yields CDR1 SEHNR and CDR2 FQNEAQ (reference sequence).

V usage is TRBV5-8 and J usage is TRBJ2-3, with D hard to call. Trimming cost V 0 bases and J 4 bases, with 9 bases left between them. The CDR3 consists of 14 residues. Germline CDR1 SGHTS, CDR2 YDEGEE. The CDR3 DNA reads TGTGCCAGCAGCTTGGAGGGTCCTGCAGATACGCAGTATTTT. Its translation: CASSLEGPADTQYF.

The DNA for the CDR3 is TGTGCCAGCAGTTCACAGGGAAGGAACACTGAAGCTTTCTTT. Translating gives CASSSQGRNTEAFF. V and J are TRBV2 and TRBJ1-1, with a possible D match to TRBD1 (6 bases). V was shortened by 5 bases and J by 1 base, with 11 bases between the two germline ends. Germline values: CDR1 SNHLY, CDR2 FYNNEI. The CDR3 sequence is 14 residues long.

The chain carries TRBV7-2 and TRBJ2-7; 7 positions agree with TRBD1. V shed 4 bases and J 3 bases; nucleotides not matched to a gene: 3. This CDR3 is 13 amino acids long. Germline CDR1 reads SGHTA; CDR2 reads FQGNSA. CDR3 protein: CASSSRTGYEQYF. The CDR3 bases are TGTGCCAGCAGCTCCCGGACAGGCTACGAGCAGTACTTC.

V usage is TRBV6-5 and J usage is TRBJ2-6; D unclear. Trimming shortened V by 7 bases and J by 4 bases, and 11 bases separated the two germline ends. The CDR3 spans 14 residues. Germline CDR1 reads MNHEY; CDR2 reads SVGAGI. CDR3 DNA: TGTGCCAGCACTAGGGTGACCGGGGCCAACGTCCTGACTTTC. As protein: CASTRVTGANVLTF.

The chain links TRBV9 to TRBJ1-2; 12 nucleotides line up with TRBD1. Germline V gives CDR1 SGDLS, CDR2 YYNGEE. The CDR3 covers 16 residues. The ends lost 4 bases at V and 4 bases at J; junction bases unmatched: 8. CDR3 loop: CASSSGGQGAFYGYTF. The CDR3 DNA reads as TGTGCCAGCAGCTCAGGGGGACAGGGGGCTTTCTATGGCTACACCTTC.